This T cell receptor beta chain was identified in a study of blood T cell repertoires in COVID-19. Whole-study context: From the United States, Italy and Spain came samples of acute and convalescent COVID-19. T cells, B-cell-depleted T cells, or PBMCs supplied cDNA or gDNA.

CDR1 and CDR2 (germline): KGHSH, LQKENI. V shed 6 bases and J 7 bases; nucleotides not matched to a gene: 9. This CDR3 is built from 14 residues. As handled by the study authors: Reference gene primer amplification yielded estimated nucleated cell counts. The repertoire was sequenced with immunoSEQ multiplex PCR; TCRdb's copy has only in-frame clones and lacks some. The V and J calls and clone size were taken over from that table, and D and trimming were inferred from the DNA. Of around 110,000 clones in the sample, 70% to 90% are singletons; the top ten hold approximately 1.5%. The sample comprised peripheral blood. The sequence derives from a man aged 35 to 55 with acute or convalescent COVID-19. The V call is TRBV18, the J call TRBJ2-1; TRBD2 agrees at 7 bases. The CDR3 DNA reads TGTGCCAGCTCGTCCGGGACTACAACTAATGAGCAGTTCTTC. Amino acids: CASSSGTTTNEQFF.